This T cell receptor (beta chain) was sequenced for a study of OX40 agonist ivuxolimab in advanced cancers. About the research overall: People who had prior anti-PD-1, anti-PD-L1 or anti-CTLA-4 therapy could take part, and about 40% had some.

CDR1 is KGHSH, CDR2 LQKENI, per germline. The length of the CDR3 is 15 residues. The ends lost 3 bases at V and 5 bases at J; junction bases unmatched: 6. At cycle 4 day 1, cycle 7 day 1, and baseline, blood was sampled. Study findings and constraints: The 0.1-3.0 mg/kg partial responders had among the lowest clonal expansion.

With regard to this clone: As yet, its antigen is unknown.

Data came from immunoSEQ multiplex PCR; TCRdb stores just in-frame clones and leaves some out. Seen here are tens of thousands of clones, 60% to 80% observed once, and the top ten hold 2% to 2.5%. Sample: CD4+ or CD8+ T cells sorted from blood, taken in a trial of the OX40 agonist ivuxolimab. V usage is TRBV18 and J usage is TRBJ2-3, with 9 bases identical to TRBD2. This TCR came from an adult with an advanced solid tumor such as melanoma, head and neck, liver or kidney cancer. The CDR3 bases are TGTGCCAGCTCACCGAAGCGGGAGGAGGGAGATACGCAGTATTTT. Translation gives CASSPKREEGDTQYF.